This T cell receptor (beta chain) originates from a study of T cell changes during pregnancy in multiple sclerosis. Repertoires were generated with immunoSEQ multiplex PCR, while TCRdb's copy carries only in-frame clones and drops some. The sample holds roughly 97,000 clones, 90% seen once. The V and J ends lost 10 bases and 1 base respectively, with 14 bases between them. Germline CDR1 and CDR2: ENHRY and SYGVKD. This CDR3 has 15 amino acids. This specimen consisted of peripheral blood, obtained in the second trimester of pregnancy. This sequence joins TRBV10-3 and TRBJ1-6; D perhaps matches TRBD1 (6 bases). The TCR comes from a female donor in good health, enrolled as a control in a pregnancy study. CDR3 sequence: CASRRGASYNSPLHF. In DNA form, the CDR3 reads TGTGCCAGCAGACGGGGGGCTTCCTATAATTCACCCCTCCACTTT.